Presented here are 7 T cell receptor beta chains from one specimen sequenced in a study of blood T cell repertoires in COVID-19. TCRdb keeps only in-frame clones here, not all; method: immunoSEQ multiplex PCR. The table shows 350,000 or so clones, with roughly 84% occurring only once. Sequenced sample: PBMCs or T cells enriched from blood (not recorded which). Every receptor here comes from a woman in her 30s who had recovered from COVID-19.

The chain recombines TRBV5-1 with TRBJ1-4; D is possibly TRBD1 (5 bases). The germline V and J ends were trimmed by 0 bases and 6 bases, with 9 bases remaining between them. Germline V gives CDR1 SGHRS, CDR2 YFSETQ. The CDR3 contains 14 residues. In DNA form, the CDR3 reads TGCGCCAGCAGCTTGGGTCAGGGTCATGAAAAACTGTTTTTT. This gives the protein CASSLGQGHEKLFF.

V is TRBV12-5 and J is TRBJ1-2; D ambiguous. V was cut by 4 bases and J by 7 bases, with 7 bases left in between. Germline-derived CDR1 and CDR2 are LGHNT and FRNRAP. The CDR3 has 11 residues. DNA of the CDR3: TGTGCTAGTGGTTCGTCGGTTGGCTACACCTTC. Amino acid sequence: CASGSSVGYTF. Variable domain in full (rest from reference TRBV12-5 and TRBJ1-2): DARVTQTPRHKVTEMGQEVTMRCQPILGHNTVFWYRQTMMQGLELLAYFRNRAPLDDSGMPKDRFSAEMPDATLATLKIQPSEPRDSAVYFCASGSSVGYTFGSGTRLTVV.

The J gene is TRBJ2-3, the V gene TRBV15, with D possibly matching TRBD2 (5 bases). The CDR3 covers 15 residues. Trimming took off 6 bases at V and 2 bases at J, with 15 bases between the two ends. Germline V gene data show CDR1 as LNHNV and CDR2 as YYDKDF (reference sequence). CDR3 in amino acids: CATRKRTGSTDTQYF. The CDR3 coding sequence is TGTGCCACCAGAAAAAGGACGGGATCCACAGATACGCAGTATTTT.

V is TRBV6-5 and J is TRBJ1-1, with no clear D. The CDR3 is 13 residues long. Germline V gives CDR1 MNHEY, CDR2 SVGAGI. The ends were cut back, 5 bases at V and 5 bases at J, with 12 bases in the middle. The chain's CDR3 is CASSQTTGTEAFF. The CDR3, as DNA: TGTGCCAGCAGTCAGACCACCGGGACTGAAGCTTTCTTT.

This clone was seen a single time. The chain employs TRBV5-1 and TRBJ1-6; 8 positions agree with TRBD1. With V trimmed by 4 bases and J by 9 bases, 12 bases remained unmatched. Germline CDR1 SGHRS, CDR2 YFSETQ. This CDR3 has 16 residues. CDR3 bases: TGCGCCAGCAGCACAGGACAGGGTGGATATGGTTCACCCCTCCACTTT. Its translation: CASSTGQGGYGSPLHF.

The V and J genes are TRBV18 and TRBJ2-7; D gene uncertain. With 5 bases removed from V and 5 bases from J, the gap between germline ends came to 7 bases. From germline, CDR1 is KGHSH and CDR2 LQKENI. The CDR3 consists of 11 residues. The DNA for the CDR3 is TGTGCCAGCTCAAAGCAGGACGAGCAGTACTTC. This encodes CASSKQDEQYF. The variable domain in full, completed from reference TRBV18 and TRBJ2-7, reads NAGVMQNPRHLVRRRGQEARLRCSPMKGHSHVYWYRQLPEEGLKFMVYLQKENIIDESGMPKERFSAEFPKEGPSILRIQQVVRGDSAAYFCASSKQDEQYFGPGTRLTVT.

The rearrangement uses TRBV6-1 and TRBJ1-5, with D maybe TRBD1 (5 bases). The CDR3 spans 16 residues. Germline V gives CDR1 MNHNS, CDR2 SASEGT. Trimming stripped 2 bases from V and 7 bases from J, with 18 bases between. The CDR3 nucleotides read TGTGCCAGCAGTGAAAACAGGCTTTTGGTGGAGCAGCCCCAGCATTTT. Protein sequence: CASSENRLLVEQPQHF.